These T cell receptor beta chains were read from a single sample in a study of blood T cell repertoires in COVID-19. Method: immunoSEQ multiplex PCR; TCRdb's copy keeps in-frame clones and lacks some. There are some 120,000 clones in the sample; roughly 91% occur only once, and roughly 1.4% lies in the top ten. The specimen was peripheral blood. The receptors originated from a human donor in a cohort sampled during active COVID-19. CDR3s include the opening cysteine and the closing phenylalanine or tryptophan. A D gene is named only where the DNA matches it firmly. Clone size is given for some rows only: seen once, a few or many times, or a class if the clone is expanded.

>NA|TRBV7-9|NA|TRBJ2-3
CASSLGGLADRSTQYF
TGTGCCAGCAGCTTAGGGGGGCTAGCGGACCGAAGTACGCAGTATTTT
>NA|TRBV3-1/TRBV3-2|NA|TRBJ1-2
CASSQADSRGYTF
TGTGCCAGCAGCCAGGCCGACAGCAGAGGCTACACCTTC
>NA|TRBV3-1/TRBV3-2|NA|TRBJ2-7
CASSPSTSQSEQYF
TGTGCCAGCAGCCCGAGCACTAGTCAATCCGAGCAGTACTTC
>medium-sized|TRBV4-1|NA|TRBJ2-5
CASSHPRGHQETQYF
TGCGCCAGCAGCCACCCCAGGGGTCACCAAGAGACCCAGTACTTC
>NA|TRBV27|TRBD2|TRBJ2-5
CASSRGAGGETQYF
TGTGCCAGCAGTCGAGGGGCGGGAGGGGAGACCCAGTACTTC
>NA|TRBV19|TRBD1|TRBJ2-7
CASTPGQSSYEQYF
TGTGCCAGTACCCCGGGACAGAGCTCCTACGAGCAGTACTTC
>NA|TRBV5-4|NA|TRBJ1-1
CASSLSGHTNTEAFF
TGTGCCAGCAGCCTGTCGGGACATACGAACACTGAAGCTTTCTTT
>NA|TRBV29-1|TRBD1|TRBJ1-4
CSVEGGTGSEKLFF
TGCAGCGTTGAAGGCGGGACAGGGAGTGAAAAACTGTTTTTT
>NA|TRBV25-1|NA|TRBJ1-3
CASSVAGSSGNTIYF
TGTGCCAGCAGTGTGGCAGGTTCCTCTGGAAACACCATATATTTT
>NA|TRBV10-3|NA|TRBJ1-1
CAIRGQPNTEAFF
TGTGCCATCAGAGGACAGCCCAACACTGAAGCTTTCTTT
>NA|TRBV6-6|NA|TRBJ2-7
CASSTLAEKSYEQYF
TGTGCCAGCAGTACCCTCGCGGAGAAAAGCTACGAGCAGTACTTC
>NA|TRBV6-6|TRBD1|TRBJ1-6
CASSTWTGAANSPLHF
TGTGCCAGCAGTACGTGGACAGGGGCCGCCAATTCACCCCTCCACTTT
>once|TRBV7-9|NA|TRBJ2-6
CASSLPRVSGANVLTF
TGTGCCAGCAGCTTACCCAGGGTTTCTGGGGCCAACGTCCTGACTTTC
>NA|TRBV6-5|NA|TRBJ2-7
CASKPTNSYEQYF
TGTGCCAGCAAGCCCACCAACTCCTACGAGCAGTACTTC
>NA|TRBV5-4|TRBD2|TRBJ2-7
CASSLRRGGRSDEQYF
TGTGCCAGCAGCTTGCGTAGAGGCGGGAGGTCGGACGAGCAGTACTTC
>NA|TRBV15|NA|TRBJ2-2
CATSRDISGELFF
TGTGCCACCAGCAGAGATATTTCCGGGGAGCTGTTTTTT
>NA|TRBV5-1|TRBD2|TRBJ2-1
CASSSGGYYNEQFF
TGCGCCAGCAGCTCGGGGGGTTATTACAATGAGCAGTTCTTC
>NA|TRBV27|NA|TRBJ2-1
CASSLNREPRSYNEQFF
TGTGCCAGCAGTTTAAATAGAGAACCGCGAAGTTACAATGAGCAGTTCTTC
>NA|TRBV11-2|TRBD1|TRBJ1-5
CASSLGQENQPQHF
TGTGCCAGCAGCTTGGGACAGGAGAATCAGCCCCAGCATTTT
>NA|TRBV5-4|NA|TRBJ2-3
CASSWRGEGIDTQYF
TGTGCCAGCAGCTGGAGAGGCGAAGGCATTGATACGCAGTATTTT
>few|TRBV2|TRBD1|TRBJ1-5
CASSYGQGGNQPQHF
TGTGCCAGCAGCTATGGACAGGGGGGCAATCAGCCCCAGCATTTT
>NA|TRBV5-1|NA|TRBJ2-5
CASSLIKETQYF
TGCGCCAGCAGCTTGATAAAAGAGACCCAGTACTTC
>NA|TRBV11-2|TRBD1|TRBJ1-6
CASSPRQGGNSPLHF
TGTGCCAGCAGCCCCCGACAGGGGGGTAATTCACCCCTCCACTTT
>NA|TRBV7-9|TRBD1|TRBJ1-5
CASSLEGGSQPQHF
TGTGCCAGCAGCTTAGAAGGGGGCTCTCAGCCCCAGCATTTT
>NA|TRBV6-5|TRBD1|TRBJ2-7
CASRLGQGGPYEQYF
TGTGCCAGCAGACTAGGACAGGGGGGTCCCTACGAGCAGTACTTC
>NA|TRBV12-3/TRBV12-4|NA|TRBJ1-2
CASSLGESYGYTF
TGTGCCAGCAGCCTCGGGGAGAGCTATGGCTACACCTTC
>few|TRBV7-6|TRBD1|TRBJ2-7
CASSASGTGIYEQYF
TGTGCCAGCAGCGCCTCTGGGACAGGGATCTACGAGCAGTACTTC
>few|TRBV4-1|NA|TRBJ2-1
CASSQVPDEQFF
TGCGCCAGCAGCCAAGTACCGGATGAGCAGTTCTTC
>NA|TRBV6-5|NA|TRBJ2-7
CASSYPYEQYF
TGTGCCAGCAGTTACCCTTACGAGCAGTACTTC
>NA|TRBV5-5|TRBD2|TRBJ2-5
CASSDTSGRASRETQYF
TGTGCCAGCAGCGATACTAGCGGGAGGGCCTCGAGGGAGACCCAGTACTTC